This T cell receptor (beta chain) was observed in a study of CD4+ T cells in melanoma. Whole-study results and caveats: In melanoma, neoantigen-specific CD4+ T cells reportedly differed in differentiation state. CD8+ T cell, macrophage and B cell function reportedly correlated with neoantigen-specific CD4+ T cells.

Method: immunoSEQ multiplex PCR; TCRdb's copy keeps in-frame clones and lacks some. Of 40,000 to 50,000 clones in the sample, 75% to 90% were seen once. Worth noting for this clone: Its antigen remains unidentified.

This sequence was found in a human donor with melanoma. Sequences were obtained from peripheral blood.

The CDR3 loop is CASSDWWVGSQETQYF. For the CDR3, the DNA is TGTGCCAGCAGTGATTGGTGGGTCGGCTCACAAGAGACCCAGTACTTC. The chain couples TRBV6-1 to TRBJ2-5; no clear D. Germline-derived CDR1 and CDR2 are MNHNS and SASEGT. The CDR3 length is 16 residues. Trimming shortened V by 3 bases and J by 2 bases, and 16 bases separated the two germline ends.